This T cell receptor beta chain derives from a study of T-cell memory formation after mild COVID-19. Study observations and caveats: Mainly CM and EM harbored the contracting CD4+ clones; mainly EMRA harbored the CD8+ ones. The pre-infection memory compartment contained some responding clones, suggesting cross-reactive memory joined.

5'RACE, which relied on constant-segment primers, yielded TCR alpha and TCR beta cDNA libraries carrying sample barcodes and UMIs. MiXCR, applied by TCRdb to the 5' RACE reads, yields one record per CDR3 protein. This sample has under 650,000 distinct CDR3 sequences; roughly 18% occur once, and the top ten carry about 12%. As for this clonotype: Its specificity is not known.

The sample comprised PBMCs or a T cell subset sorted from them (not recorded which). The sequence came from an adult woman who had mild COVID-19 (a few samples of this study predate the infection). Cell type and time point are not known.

The CDR3 sequence: CASSLDGTGGGYGYTF. Here the CDR3 DNA reads TGCGCCAGCAGCTTGGACGGGACAGGGGGGGGCTATGGCTACACCTTC. The V call is TRBV5-1, the J call TRBJ1-2; 11 positions agree with TRBD1. CDR3 length: 16 amino acids. The J segment lost 4 bases and the V segment lost 0 bases, leaving 5 bases of the junction unmatched. The germline gives CDR1 SGHRS, CDR2 YFSETQ.